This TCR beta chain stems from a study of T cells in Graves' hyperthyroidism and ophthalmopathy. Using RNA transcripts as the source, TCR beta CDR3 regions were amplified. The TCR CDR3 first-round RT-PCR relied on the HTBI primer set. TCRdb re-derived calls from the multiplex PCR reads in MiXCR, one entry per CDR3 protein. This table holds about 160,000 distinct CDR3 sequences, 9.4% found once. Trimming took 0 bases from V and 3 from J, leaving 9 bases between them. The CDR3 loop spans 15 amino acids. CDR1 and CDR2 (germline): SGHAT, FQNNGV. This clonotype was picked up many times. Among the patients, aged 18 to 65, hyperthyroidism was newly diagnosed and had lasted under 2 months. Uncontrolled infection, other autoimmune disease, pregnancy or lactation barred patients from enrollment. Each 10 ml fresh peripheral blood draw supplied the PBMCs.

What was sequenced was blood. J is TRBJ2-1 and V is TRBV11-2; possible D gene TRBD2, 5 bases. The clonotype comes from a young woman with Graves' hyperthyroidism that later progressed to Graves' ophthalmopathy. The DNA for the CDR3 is TGTGCCAGCAGCTTAGAGTGGGAGAACTACAATGAGCAGTTCTTC. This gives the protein CASSLEWENYNEQFF.